A selection of T cell receptor beta chains follows, all from one sample in a study of metastatic and nonmetastatic thyroid tumors. TCRdb reanalyzed the PCR reads via MiXCR. The sample includes about 12,000 clones, 20% to 25% seen only once; the top ten take around 14%. The sequencing input was adjacent normal tissue. Receptors were obtained from a female donor with papillary thyroid cancer or a benign thyroid nodule (not recorded which). Some clones in this sample may be carry-over from other donors' samples. Both conserved end residues are part of each CDR3. A D gene is named only where the DNA matches it firmly. The listing skips clone size in some rows; elsewhere it reads once, few, many or a size class.

- | TRBJ2-6 | TRBV19 | TRBD1 | CASTLGGRGTGANVLTF | TGTGCCAGTACCCTGGGTGGCAGGGGGACTGGGGCCAACGTCCTGACTTTC
- | TRBJ1-1 | TRBV24-1 | - | CATSGTGRDRGDTEAFF | TGTGCCACCAGTGGAACCGGCCGGGACCGTGGGGACACTGAAGCTTTCTTT
- | TRBJ2-5 | TRBV20-1 | - | CSANRDSLETQYF | TGCAGTGCCAATCGGGACTCACTAGAGACCCAGTACTTC
medium-sized | TRBJ2-1 | TRBV15 | - | CATSRDRGPAEEQFF | TGTGCCACCAGCAGAGATCGGGGTCCAGCGGAGGAGCAGTTCTTC
- | TRBJ2-5 | TRBV4-2 | TRBD2 | CASSPYLTSGVAETQYF | TGTGCCAGCAGCCCCTACTTGACTAGCGGGGTAGCTGAGACCCAGTACTTC
many | TRBJ2-7 | TRBV20-1 | TRBD2 | CSAREGTSGYEQYF | TGCAGTGCCAGGGAGGGGACTAGCGGCTACGAGCAGTACTTC
few | TRBJ1-2 | TRBV15 | - | CATSTFNFYCCTF | TGTGCCACCAGCACCTTTAATTTCTATTGCTGCACCTTC
many | TRBJ2-7 | TRBV20-1 | TRBD2 | CSARGASGQTYEQYF | TGCAGTGCTAGGGGGGCTAGCGGGCAAACCTACGAGCAGTACTTC
many | TRBJ2-4 | TRBV2 | - | CASMDKNIQYF | TGTGCCAGTATGGACAAAAACATTCAGTACTTC
- | TRBJ2-7 | TRBV30 | TRBD1 | CAWSNLQGPYEQYF | TGTGCCTGGAGCAACCTACAGGGGCCCTACGAGCAGTACTTC
- | TRBJ2-1 | TRBV6-1 | TRBD1 | CASSPGQGSNEQFF | TGTGCCAGCAGTCCGGGACAGGGTTCCAATGAGCAGTTCTTC
- | TRBJ1-1 | TRBV5-1 | - | CASSFGLSTRVGTEAFF | TGCGCCAGCAGCTTCGGGCTGTCGACACGAGTTGGCACTGAAGCTTTCTTT
- | TRBJ1-2 | TRBV7-9 | TRBD1 | CASSDPGQIYGYTF | TGTGCCAGCAGCGATCCGGGACAGATTTATGGCTACACCTTC
many | TRBJ2-2 | TRBV10-3 | TRBD1 | CAISGDEQGDWDTGELFF | TGTGCCATCAGTGGAGACGAACAGGGGGACTGGGACACCGGGGAGCTGTTTTTT